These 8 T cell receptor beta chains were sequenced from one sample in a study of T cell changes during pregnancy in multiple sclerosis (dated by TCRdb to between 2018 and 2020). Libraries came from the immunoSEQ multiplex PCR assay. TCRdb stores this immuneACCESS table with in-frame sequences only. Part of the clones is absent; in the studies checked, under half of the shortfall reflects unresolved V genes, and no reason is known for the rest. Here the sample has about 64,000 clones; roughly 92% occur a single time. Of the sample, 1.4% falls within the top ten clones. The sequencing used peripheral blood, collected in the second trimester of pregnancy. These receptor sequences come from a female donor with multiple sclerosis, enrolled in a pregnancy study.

CDR3 coding DNA: TGTGCCTGGAGTGTACCGGGTAGAGTCGCCAAAAACATTCAGTACTTC. Its translation is CAWSVPGRVAKNIQYF. The rearrangement uses TRBV30 and TRBJ2-4; D is unclear. V was cut by 0 bases and J by 1 base, with 13 bases left in between. The CDR3 is 16 residues long. Germline V lookup: CDR1 GTSNPN, CDR2 SVGIG (reference sequence).

The CDR3 bases are TGTGCCAGCAGTGAGTACGGGGACACCGGGGAGCTGTTTTTT. Its protein product is CASSEYGDTGELFF. The chain joins TRBV6-4 to TRBJ2-2; perhaps TRBD2 as D (5 bases). The CDR3 covers 14 residues. V lost 3 bases, J lost 3 bases, and 8 bases lay in between. The germline V gene encodes CDR1 MRHNA and CDR2 SNTAGT.

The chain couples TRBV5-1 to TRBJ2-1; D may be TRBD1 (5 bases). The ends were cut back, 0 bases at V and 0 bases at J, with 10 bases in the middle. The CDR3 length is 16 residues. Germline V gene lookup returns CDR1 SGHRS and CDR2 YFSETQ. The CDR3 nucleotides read TGCGCCAGCAGCTTGGTTTGGGGCCTCTCCTACAATGAGCAGTTCTTC. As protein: CASSLVWGLSYNEQFF.

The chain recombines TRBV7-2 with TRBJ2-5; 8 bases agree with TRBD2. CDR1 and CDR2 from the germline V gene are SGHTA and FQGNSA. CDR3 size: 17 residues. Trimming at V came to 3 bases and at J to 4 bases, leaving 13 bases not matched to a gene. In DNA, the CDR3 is TGTGCCAGCAGCTTCCGCGGGAGGCAGCAAAGCCTAGAGACCCAGTACTTC. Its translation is CASSFRGRQQSLETQYF.

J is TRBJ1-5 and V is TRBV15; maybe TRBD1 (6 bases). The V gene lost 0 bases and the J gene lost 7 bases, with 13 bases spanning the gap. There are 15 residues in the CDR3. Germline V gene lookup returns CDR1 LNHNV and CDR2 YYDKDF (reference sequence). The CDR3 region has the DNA TGTGCCACCAGCAGAGATCAATCAGGGGAACAGCCCCAGCATTTT. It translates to CATSRDQSGEQPQHF.

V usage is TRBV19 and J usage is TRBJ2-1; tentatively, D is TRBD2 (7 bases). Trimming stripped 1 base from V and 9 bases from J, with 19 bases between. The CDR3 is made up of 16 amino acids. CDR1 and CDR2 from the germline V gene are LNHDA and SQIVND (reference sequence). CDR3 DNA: TGTGCCAGTAGTATAGCCGTACAGGGAAGGGAGGGTGAGCAGTTCTTC. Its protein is CASSIAVQGREGEQFF.

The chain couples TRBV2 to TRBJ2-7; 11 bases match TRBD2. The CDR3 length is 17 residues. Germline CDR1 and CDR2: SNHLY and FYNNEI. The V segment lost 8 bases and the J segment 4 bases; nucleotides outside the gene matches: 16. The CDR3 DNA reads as TGTGCCAGCCGCAAGTCAACTAGCGGGAGTAGGAGTTACGAGCAGTACTTC. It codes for CASRKSTSGSRSYEQYF. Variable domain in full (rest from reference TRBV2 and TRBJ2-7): EPEVTQTPSHQVTQMGQEVILRCVPISNHLYFYWYRQILGQKVEFLVSFYNNEISEKSEIFDDQFSVERPDGSNFTLKIRSTKLEDSAMYFCASRKSTSGSRSYEQYFGPGTRLTVT.

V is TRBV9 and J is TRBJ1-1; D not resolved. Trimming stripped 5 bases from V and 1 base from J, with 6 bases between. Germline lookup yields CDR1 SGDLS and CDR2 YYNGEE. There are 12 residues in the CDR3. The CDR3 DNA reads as TGTGCCAGCAGTATGTCGAACACTGAAGCTTTCTTT. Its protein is CASSMSNTEAFF.